Following are 32 T cell receptor beta chains from one sample sequenced in a study of OX40 agonist ivuxolimab in advanced cancers. Libraries came from the immunoSEQ multiplex PCR assay. TCRdb re-hosts the immuneACCESS table, in-frame sequences only. Its copies lack some clones; in the studies checked, an unresolved V gene accounts for under half of them, and the cause for the rest is not known. Recorded for this sample are about 76,000 clones; about 89% of them occurred a single time. 13% of the sample is held by the ten biggest clonotypes. The source material was CD4+ or CD8+ T cells sorted from blood, sampled in a trial of the OX40 agonist ivuxolimab. These receptors were collected from an adult with an advanced solid tumor such as melanoma, head and neck, liver or kidney cancer.

The V call is TRBV6-4, the J call TRBJ2-3, with D unresolved. CDR3 length equals 13 residues. Germline CDR1 is MRHNA and CDR2 is SNTAGT. V dropped 3 bases and J dropped 0 bases, with 4 bases sitting between them. The CDR3 loop is CASSEGSTDTQYF. The CDR3 DNA reads TGTGCCAGCAGTGAGGGGAGCACAGATACGCAGTATTTT.

The chain has TRBV19 and TRBJ2-1, with unresolved D. Deletions cut 10 bases from V and 9 bases from J, with 16 bases between. This CDR3 spans 12 amino acids. Germline CDR1 and CDR2: LNHDA and SQIVND (reference sequence). The CDR3 protein is CATQKSEAEQFF. The CDR3 coding sequence is TGTGCCACCCAAAAGAGCGAAGCTGAGCAGTTCTTC.

This rearrangement joins TRBV18 to TRBJ1-4, with unresolved D. The V end lost 0 bases, the J end lost 0 bases, and 8 bases lay between the germline ends. Germline lookup yields CDR1 KGHSH and CDR2 LQKENI. The CDR3 extends over 16 amino acids. The CDR3 DNA is TGTGCCAGCTCACCACCAGGGAGGGCAACTAATGAAAAACTGTTTTTT. Protein: CASSPPGRATNEKLFF.

This clone has a single count. V is TRBV29-1 and J is TRBJ2-5, with a possible D match to TRBD2 (6 bases). Trimming shortened V by 4 bases and J by 4 bases, and 19 bases separated the two germline ends. The CDR3 length is 15 residues. Looked up from germline, CDR1 is SQVTM and CDR2 is ANQGSEA. The chain's CDR3 is CSVVEAGPPLETQYF. CDR3 sequence (DNA): TGCAGCGTTGTCGAGGCGGGGCCGCCCCTAGAGACCCAGTACTTC.

This clone was observed a single time. The chain links TRBV18 to TRBJ1-2; maybe TRBD1 (5 bases). Per the germline V gene, CDR1 is KGHSH and CDR2 is LQKENI. This CDR3 contains 14 residues. V lost 2 bases and J 8 bases, leaving 15 bases between the germline ends. CDR3 in amino acids: CASSPSQGFGGYTF. In DNA form, the CDR3 reads TGTGCCAGCTCACCATCTCAGGGTTTCGGCGGCTACACCTTC.

The V gene is TRBV2, the J gene TRBJ2-1; 7 bases are a match to TRBD2. Germline V gene data show CDR1 as SNHLY and CDR2 as FYNNEI. V was pared by 6 bases and J by 6 bases, with 11 bases of the junction left unmatched. The CDR3 contains 15 residues. This CDR3 reads CASRGGLAETNEQFF. DNA of the CDR3: TGTGCCAGCAGGGGAGGGCTAGCGGAAACCAATGAGCAGTTCTTC.

The rearrangement links TRBV27 to TRBJ2-7; D not certain. Germline V gene sequence: CDR1 MNHEY, CDR2 SMNVEV (reference sequence). The V end lost 5 bases, the J end lost 7 bases, and 12 bases lay between the germline ends. The CDR3 runs to 12 residues. CDR3 coding DNA: TGTGCCAGCAGTCCGGGTGGGCGGGAGCAGTACTTC. This sequence encodes CASSPGGREQYF.

The genes are TRBV28 and TRBJ2-5; TRBD2 agrees at 7 bases. CDR3 length: 16 amino acids. CDR1 and CDR2 from the germline V gene are MDHEN and SYDVKM. V trimming: 4 bases; J trimming: 2 bases; junction bases outside the gene matches: 10. The CDR3: CASSSLLAPMQETQYF. CDR3 DNA: TGTGCCAGCAGTTCGTTACTAGCGCCGATGCAAGAGACCCAGTACTTC.

J is TRBJ2-1 and V is TRBV7-2; D unresolved. The CDR3 extends over 15 amino acids. Trimming removed 0 bases at V and 3 bases at J, with 9 bases between. The germline V gene encodes CDR1 SGHTA and CDR2 FQGNSA. DNA of the CDR3: TGTGCCAGCAGCTTAGCAGGGTTTTACTACAATGAGCAGTTCTTC. It is translated as CASSLAGFYYNEQFF. The full variable domain, in which reference TRBV7-2 and TRBJ2-1 provide the parts outside the CDR3, is GAGVSQSPSNKVTEKGKDVELRCDPISGHTALYWYRQSLGQGLEFLIYFQGNSAPDKSGLPSDRFSAERTGGSVSTLTIQRTQQEDSAVYLCASSLAGFYYNEQFFGPGTRLTVL.

This clone was recorded once. The chain combines TRBV27 with TRBJ2-2; no firm D call. The V gene's germline CDR1 is MNHEY and CDR2 SMNVEV (reference sequence). With 2 bases removed from V and 3 bases from J, the gap between germline ends came to 4 bases. The CDR3 loop spans 13 amino acids. Here the CDR3 DNA reads TGTGCCAGCAGTTTAGCCCACACCGGGGAGCTGTTTTTT. Translating gives CASSLAHTGELFF.

This chain's CDR3 is CASSYARQGEAFF. The DNA for the CDR3 is TGTGCCAGCAGTTACGCAAGACAGGGGGAAGCTTTCTTT. This chain uses TRBV6-5 with TRBJ1-1; the match to TRBD1 covers 8 bases. V trimming: 2 bases; J trimming: 8 bases; junction bases outside the gene matches: 4. Per the germline V gene, CDR1 is MNHEY and CDR2 is SVGAGI. This CDR3 region has 13 residues.

The chain joins TRBV11-3 to TRBJ1-1; 8 nucleotides line up with TRBD1. CDR3 length: 16 amino acids. Germline V gene sequence: CDR1 SGHNT, CDR2 YENEEA. The ends lost 2 bases at V and 1 base at J; junction bases unmatched: 6. The CDR3 nucleotides read TGTGCCAGCAGCTTACGACAGGGGTTGCCGAACACTGAAGCTTTCTTT. Its translation is CASSLRQGLPNTEAFF.

The V gene is TRBV5-1, the J gene TRBJ1-1; 7 bases fit TRBD1. The CDR3 length is 13 residues. Germline V gives CDR1 SGHRS, CDR2 YFSETQ. With V trimmed by 0 bases and J by 6 bases, 2 bases remained unmatched. As DNA, the CDR3 is TGCGCCAGCAGCTTGGGGCAGGGGGCTGAAGCTTTCTTT. Translating it yields CASSLGQGAEAFF.

V is TRBV27 and J is TRBJ2-7; 7 bases align to TRBD1. Germline assignment: CDR1 MNHEY and CDR2 SMNVEV (reference sequence). The CDR3 loop spans 14 amino acids. V was clipped by 6 bases and J by 3 bases; unmatched bases: 8. CDR3 in DNA: TGTGCCAGCAGCTTGGGCCCAGGGGGCTACGAGCAGTACTTC. Translation: CASSLGPGGYEQYF.

This clone has a single count. The rearrangement uses TRBV5-5 and TRBJ2-7, with D tentatively TRBD1 (6 bases). V lost 4 bases and J lost 3, with 29 bases in between. Germline V lookup: CDR1 SGHKS, CDR2 YYEKEE (reference sequence). The length of the CDR3 is 19 residues. Here the CDR3 DNA reads TGTGCCAGCAGCATTAACCGGGACACTCAAAGTATCACGGTCTACGAGCAGTACTTC. Encoded protein: CASSINRDTQSITVYEQYF.

The V call is TRBV5-1, the J call TRBJ1-1; no definite D call. The germline V and J ends were trimmed by 2 bases and 5 bases, with 7 bases remaining between them. The CDR3 is 12 residues long. CDR1 and CDR2 (germline): SGHRS, YFSETQ. The CDR3 sequence: CASSLGRTEAFF. The CDR3 DNA reads as TGCGCCAGCAGCTTAGGGCGAACTGAAGCTTTCTTT.

The rearrangement joins TRBV6-6 to TRBJ2-7; D might be TRBD1 or TRBD2, each matching 5 bases. The CDR3 runs 16 residues. The V end was cut by 2 bases, the J end by 1 base, with 15 bases between. From germline, CDR1 is MNHNY and CDR2 SVGAGI (reference sequence). The CDR3 sequence: CASSYLGPSLSYEQYF. In nucleotides, the CDR3 is TGTGCCAGCAGTTACCTGGGACCCAGCTTGTCCTACGAGCAGTACTTC.

This chain joins TRBV4-1 and TRBJ1-1; TRBD1 matches 7 bases. Per the germline V gene, CDR1 is MGHRA and CDR2 is YSYEKL. The CDR3 has 15 residues. The V gene end was trimmed by 1 base and the J gene end by 7 bases; junction bases not matched to a gene: 9. Written as DNA, the CDR3 is TGCGCCAGCAGCCAAGCGGTGGAGGGGGCCGGTGAAGCTTTCTTT. It encodes CASSQAVEGAGEAFF.

The V and J genes are TRBV30 and TRBJ2-7; D may be TRBD1 or TRBD2 (6 bases each). CDR3 length: 14 residues. V lost 0 bases and J 0 bases, leaving 9 bases between the germline ends. Germline CDR1 is GTSNPN and CDR2 is SVGIG (reference sequence). The CDR3 DNA reads as TGTGCCTGGAGTGTCGGAGGGGGCTCCTACGAGCAGTACTTC. This encodes CAWSVGGGSYEQYF.

The rearrangement uses TRBV7-9 and TRBJ1-1; D is ambiguous. CDR3 length: 15 amino acids. Between the trimmed V and J ends, which lost 2 bases and 1 base, there was a span of 11 bases. Germline V gene lookup returns CDR1 SEHNR and CDR2 FQNEAQ (reference sequence). CDR3 sequence (DNA): TGTGCCAGCAGCTTAAAGGGTTCGGAGAACACTGAAGCTTTCTTT. It specifies CASSLKGSENTEAFF.

The chain joins TRBV5-1 to TRBJ2-7, with 7 bases aligning to TRBD1. The germline V gene has CDR1 SGHRS and CDR2 YFSETQ. V lost 3 bases and J lost 2; bases outside the gene matches: 8. The CDR3 sequence is 15 residues long. In DNA form, the CDR3 reads TGCGCCAGCAGCTCGGACCAGGGGGTAGCCTACGAGCAGTACTTC. This gives the protein CASSSDQGVAYEQYF.

V usage is TRBV27 and J usage is TRBJ2-7; D possibly corresponds to TRBD1 (6 bases). Germline V gene data show CDR1 as MNHEY and CDR2 as SMNVEV (reference sequence). There are 14 residues in the CDR3. Trimming shortened V by 2 bases and J by 6 bases, and 14 bases separated the two germline ends. CDR3 amino acids: CASSLNGWGREQYF. As DNA, the CDR3 is TGTGCCAGCAGTTTAAACGGTTGGGGGCGCGAGCAGTACTTC.

The chain employs TRBV7-3 and TRBJ2-5, with no clear D. Germline-derived CDR1 and CDR2 are SGHTA and FQGTGA. Deletions cut 2 bases from V and 3 bases from J, with 7 bases between. This CDR3 has 13 residues. This CDR3 is CASSLAPEETQYF. In DNA form, the CDR3 reads TGTGCCAGCAGCTTAGCACCAGAAGAGACCCAGTACTTC.

The chain is built from TRBV7-9 and TRBJ2-5; 7 bases are a match to TRBD1. The CDR3 consists of 13 residues. V lost 5 bases, J lost 5 bases, and 5 bases stayed unmatched. Germline V CDR1 and CDR2: SEHNR, FQNEAQ (reference sequence). CDR3 protein: CASSTGDSETQYF. Here the CDR3 DNA reads TGTGCCAGCAGCACAGGGGATTCGGAGACCCAGTACTTC.

This sequence joins TRBV27 and TRBJ1-1; TRBD1 matches 7 bases. The CDR3 totals 12 residues. Germline CDR1 reads MNHEY; CDR2 reads SMNVEV (reference sequence). The J segment lost 4 bases and the V segment lost 6 bases, leaving 2 bases of the junction unmatched. The CDR3 sequence is CASRAGGTEAFF. Here the CDR3 DNA reads TGTGCCAGCAGGGCAGGGGGCACTGAAGCTTTCTTT.

The chain has TRBV29-1 and TRBJ2-7, with 10 bases identical to TRBD1. This CDR3 region has 13 residues. V was pared by 7 bases and J by 5 bases, with 8 bases of the junction left unmatched. Looked up from germline, CDR1 is SQVTM and CDR2 is ANQGSEA. The CDR3 region has the DNA TGCAGCGCGGCCGGGACAGGGGATAACGAGCAGTACTTC. Translated, it gives CSAAGTGDNEQYF.

The J gene is TRBJ2-7, the V gene TRBV19; possible D gene TRBD2, 6 bases. The germline CDR1 and CDR2 sequences are LNHDA and SQIVND (reference sequence). Trimming cost V 3 bases and J 3 bases, with 9 bases left between them. The CDR3 spans 13 residues. CDR3 DNA sequence: TGTGCCAGTAGTATGGGACTGTACTACGAGCAGTACTTC. Its translation: CASSMGLYYEQYF.

This clone was counted a few times. This sequence may be a read error, since a much larger clone differs from it by one base. Other DNA sequences of this sample code for an identical CDR3. The genes are TRBV4-1 and TRBJ2-7; TRBD2 aligns across 8 bases. The V gene end was trimmed by 0 bases and the J gene end by 0 bases; junction bases not matched to a gene: 1. Germline CDR1 reads MGHRA; CDR2 reads YSYEKL. This CDR3 has 15 amino acids. The CDR3 sequence is CASSQDLAGSYEQYF. The DNA for the CDR3 is TGCGCCAGCAGCCAAGATCTAGCGGGCTCCTACGAGCAGTACTTC.

V is TRBV10-3 and J is TRBJ2-5; TRBD2 agrees at 7 bases. Per the germline V gene, CDR1 is ENHRY and CDR2 is SYGVKD. The CDR3 has 13 amino acids. V was clipped by 4 bases and J by 5 bases; unmatched bases: 4. The CDR3: CAISGSGGETQYF. The CDR3 DNA reads TGTGCCATCAGTGGGTCCGGGGGGGAGACCCAGTACTTC.

The V and J genes are TRBV10-1 and TRBJ2-5, with 7 bases that match TRBD1. The DNA end is a closer match to TRBJ2-7, so the J assignment may be wrong. Looked up from germline, CDR1 is WNHNN and CDR2 is SYGVQD (reference sequence). This CDR3 spans 14 amino acids. The CDR3 sequence: CASSSGTVSYEQYF. DNA of the CDR3: TGCGCCAGCAGCTCCGGGACAGTCTCCTACGAGCAGTACTTC.

The V and J genes are TRBV10-3 and TRBJ1-1; D not certain. V shed 2 bases and J shed 0 bases, with 16 bases lying between them. From germline, CDR1 is ENHRY and CDR2 SYGVKD. CDR3 size: 17 residues. As DNA, the CDR3 is TGTGCCATCAGTGAGGCCCTACTACAACTACTGAACACTGAAGCTTTCTTT. Amino acids: CAISEALLQLLNTEAFF.

The CDR3 DNA sequence: TGTGCCAGCAGCCTCTCAACAGGGGGCGATTATCAGCCCCAGCATTTT. Translated, it gives CASSLSTGGDYQPQHF. The chain carries TRBV7-9 and TRBJ1-5; the match to TRBD1 covers 9 bases. Trimming cost V 5 bases and J 5 bases; bases outside gene matches: 10. The CDR3 sequence is 16 residues long. The germline CDR1 and CDR2 sequences are SEHNR and FQNEAQ (reference sequence).